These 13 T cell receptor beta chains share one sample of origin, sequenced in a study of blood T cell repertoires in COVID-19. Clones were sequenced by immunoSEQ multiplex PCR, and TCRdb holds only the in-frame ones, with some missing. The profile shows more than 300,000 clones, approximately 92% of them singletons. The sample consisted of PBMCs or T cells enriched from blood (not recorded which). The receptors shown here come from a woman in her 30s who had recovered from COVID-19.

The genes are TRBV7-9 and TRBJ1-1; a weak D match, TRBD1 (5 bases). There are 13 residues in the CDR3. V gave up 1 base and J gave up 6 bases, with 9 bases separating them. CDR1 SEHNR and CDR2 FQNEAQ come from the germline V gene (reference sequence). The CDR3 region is CASSLGGGAEAFF. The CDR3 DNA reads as TGTGCCAGCAGCTTAGGGGGCGGCGCTGAAGCTTTCTTT.

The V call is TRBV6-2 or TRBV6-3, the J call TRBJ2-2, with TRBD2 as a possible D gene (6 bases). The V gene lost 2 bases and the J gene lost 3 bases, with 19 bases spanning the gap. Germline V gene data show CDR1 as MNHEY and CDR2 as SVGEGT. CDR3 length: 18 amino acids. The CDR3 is CASSYPKRLEFHTGELFF. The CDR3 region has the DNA TGTGCCAGCAGTTACCCAAAACGACTAGAGTTTCACACCGGGGAGCTGTTTTTT.

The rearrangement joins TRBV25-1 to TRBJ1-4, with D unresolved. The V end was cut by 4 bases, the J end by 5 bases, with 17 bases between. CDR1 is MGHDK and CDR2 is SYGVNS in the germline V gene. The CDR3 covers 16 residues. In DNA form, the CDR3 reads TGTGCCAGCAGTGCGAGTTCCGGGGTCCCCAATGAAAAACTGTTTTTT. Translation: CASSASSGVPNEKLFF. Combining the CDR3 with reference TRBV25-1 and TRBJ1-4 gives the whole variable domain EADIYQTPRYLVIGTGKKITLECSQTMGHDKMYWYQQDPGMELHLIHYSYGVNSTEKGDLSSESTVSRIRTEHFPLTLESARPSHTSQYLCASSASSGVPNEKLFFGSGTQLSVL.

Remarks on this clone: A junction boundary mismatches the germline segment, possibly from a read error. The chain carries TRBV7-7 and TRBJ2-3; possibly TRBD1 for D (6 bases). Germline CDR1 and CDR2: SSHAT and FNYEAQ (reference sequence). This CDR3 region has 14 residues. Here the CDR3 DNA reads TGTGCTAGCAGCAGGACAGTTCTAGGAGATACGCAGTATTTT. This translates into CASSRTVLGDTQYF.

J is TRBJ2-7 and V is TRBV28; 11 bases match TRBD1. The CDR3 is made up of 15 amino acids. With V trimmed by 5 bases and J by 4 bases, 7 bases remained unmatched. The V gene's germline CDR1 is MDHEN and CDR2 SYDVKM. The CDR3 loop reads CASSGQGARGYEQYF. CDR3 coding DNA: TGTGCCAGCAGTGGACAGGGGGCTCGCGGTTACGAGCAGTACTTC.

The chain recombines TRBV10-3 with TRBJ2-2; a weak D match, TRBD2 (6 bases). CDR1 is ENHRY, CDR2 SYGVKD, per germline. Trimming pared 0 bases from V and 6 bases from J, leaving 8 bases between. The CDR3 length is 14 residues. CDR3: CAISESTGAGELFF. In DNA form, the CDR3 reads TGTGCCATCAGTGAGTCGACGGGGGCCGGGGAGCTGTTTTTT.

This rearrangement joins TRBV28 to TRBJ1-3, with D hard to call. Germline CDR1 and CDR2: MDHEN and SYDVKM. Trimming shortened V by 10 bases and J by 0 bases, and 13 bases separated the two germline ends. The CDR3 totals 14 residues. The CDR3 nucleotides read TGTGCCACCTCGGGATGGAGCTCTGGAAACACCATATATTTT. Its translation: CATSGWSSGNTIYF. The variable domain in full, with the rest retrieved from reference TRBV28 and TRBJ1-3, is DVKVTQSSRYLVKRTGEKVFLECVQDMDHENMFWYRQDPGLGLRLIYFSYDVKMKEKGDIPEGYSVSREKKERFSLILESASTNQTSMYLCATSGWSSGNTIYFGEGSWLTVV.

CDR3 protein: CASSFVDRADNEQFF. CDR3 in DNA: TGTGCCAGCAGCTTCGTGGACAGGGCCGACAATGAGCAGTTCTTC. This chain joins TRBV7-9 and TRBJ2-1; 8 bases are shared with TRBD1. V shed 3 bases and J 5 bases; nucleotides not matched to a gene: 6. Germline values: CDR1 SEHNR, CDR2 FQNEAQ (reference sequence). The CDR3 runs to 15 residues. The whole variable domain, remainder taken from reference TRBV7-9 and TRBJ2-1, is DTGVSQNPRHKITKRGQNVTFRCDPISEHNRLYWYRQTLGQGPEFLTYFQNEAQLEKSRLLSDRFSAERPKGSFSTLEIQRTEQGDSAMYLCASSFVDRADNEQFFGPGTRLTVL.

CDR3 nucleotides: TGTGCCAGCAGCCGCACCACAGGTCACTCCTACGAGCAGTACTTC. It is translated as CASSRTTGHSYEQYF. V gene TRBV28 combines with J gene TRBJ2-7, with a weak D call TRBD1 (5 bases). CDR1 is MDHEN and CDR2 is SYDVKM in the germline V gene. The CDR3 consists of 15 residues. Trimming removed 6 bases from V and 0 bases from J, with 15 bases in between.

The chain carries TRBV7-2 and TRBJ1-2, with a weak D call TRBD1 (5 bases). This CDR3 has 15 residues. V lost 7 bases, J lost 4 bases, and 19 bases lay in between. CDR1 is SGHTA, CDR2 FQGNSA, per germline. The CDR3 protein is CASTLRAGDLYGYTF. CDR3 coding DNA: TGTGCCAGCACTCTCAGGGCGGGGGACCTCTATGGCTACACCTTC.

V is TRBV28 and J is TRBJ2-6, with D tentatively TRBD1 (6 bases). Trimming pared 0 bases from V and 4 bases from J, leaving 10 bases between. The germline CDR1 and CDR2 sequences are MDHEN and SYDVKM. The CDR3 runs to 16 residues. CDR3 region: CASSLWSGTGANVLTF. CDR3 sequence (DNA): TGTGCCAGCAGTTTATGGTCGGGGACAGGGGCCAACGTCCTGACTTTC. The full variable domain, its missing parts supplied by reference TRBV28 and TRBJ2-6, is DVKVTQSSRYLVKRTGEKVFLECVQDMDHENMFWYRQDPGLGLRLIYFSYDVKMKEKGDIPEGYSVSREKKERFSLILESASTNQTSMYLCASSLWSGTGANVLTFGAGSRLTVL.

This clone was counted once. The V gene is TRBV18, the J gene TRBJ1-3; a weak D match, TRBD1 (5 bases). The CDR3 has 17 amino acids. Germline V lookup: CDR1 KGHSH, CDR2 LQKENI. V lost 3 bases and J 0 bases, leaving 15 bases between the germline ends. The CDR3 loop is CASSPQGRDFSGNTIYF. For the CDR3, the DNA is TGTGCCAGCTCACCCCAGGGAAGGGACTTCTCTGGAAACACCATATATTTT.

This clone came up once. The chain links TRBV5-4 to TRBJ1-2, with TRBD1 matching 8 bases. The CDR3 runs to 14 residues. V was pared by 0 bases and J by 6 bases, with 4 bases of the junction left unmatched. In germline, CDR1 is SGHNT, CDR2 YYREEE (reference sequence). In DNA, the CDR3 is TGTGCCAGCAGCTTGGCAGGGGGCTTGGATGGCTACACCTTC. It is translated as CASSLAGGLDGYTF. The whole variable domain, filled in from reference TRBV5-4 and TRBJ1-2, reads ETGVTQSPTHLIKTRGQQVTLRCSSQSGHNTVSWYQQALGQGPQFIFQYYREEENGRGNFPPRFSGLQFPNYSSELNVNALELDDSALYLCASSLAGGLDGYTFGSGTRLTVV.